The TCR beta chain described here comes from a study of cytomegalovirus exposure and HLA in healthy donors. Points from the study as a whole: Several of the most significant clusters appeared linked to common viral pathogens, based on a later analysis. In a later analysis, TCR association rates varied by HLA locus: DRB1 most, HLA-C fewest. Certain indistinguishable V segments, among them TRBV6-2 and TRBV6-3, were excluded. Later, an analysis showed that TCR beta chains associated with HLA were more clonally expanded than others that were equally common.

On this clone itself: The antigen remains unidentified.

V gave up 6 bases and J gave up 5 bases; unmatched junction bases: 22. Germline-derived CDR1 and CDR2 are SGHVS and FNYEAQ. The CDR3 sequence is 18 residues long. PCR employed 60 Vbeta and 13 Jbeta primers. Clones were read by immunoSEQ multiplex PCR, and TCRdb kept only the in-frame ones, dropping some. The sample has under 200,000 clones, roughly 77% seen once; the top ten hold 4% to 5.5%. The rearrangement joins TRBV7-6 to TRBJ2-7; 7 bases are a match to TRBD1. The receptor comes from a male donor in good health and CMV-seronegative. Sequenced material: PBMCs. The CDR3 sequence is CASSLDRATGLMGDEQYF. The CDR3 DNA is TGTGCCAGCAGTCTCGACAGGGCGACTGGTTTGATGGGAGACGAGCAGTACTTC.